This TCR beta chain is drawn from a study of blood T cell repertoires in COVID-19. At the level of the study: COVID-19 samples, acute and convalescent, were from the United States, Italy and Spain. From T cells, B-cell-depleted T cells, or PBMCs came the material, which was cDNA or gDNA.

Original processing notes: The authors estimated nucleated cell counts from reference gene primer amplification. Some clones are missing from TCRdb's copy, which holds only in-frame ones; the method was immunoSEQ multiplex PCR. Clone size and V and J calls were adopted from that table, with D and trimming inferred from the DNA. This sample has around 88,000 clones, with about three quarters found just once. Trimming removed 5 bases from V and 3 bases from J; junction bases left unmatched: 7. The length of the CDR3 is 16 residues. CDR1 is MDHEN, CDR2 SYDVKM, per germline. The sample taken for sequencing was peripheral blood. This sequence originates from a man in his fifties or sixties who had recovered from COVID-19. This chain uses TRBV28 with TRBJ1-5; TRBD1 aligns across 10 bases. The CDR3 DNA reads as TGTGCCAGCAGTCTCATCGGGACAGGGGCCAATCAGCCCCAGCATTTT. The encoded protein is CASSLIGTGANQPQHF.